A single sample gave rise to the 32 T cell receptor beta chains below, sequenced in a study of CD8 T cells in ankylosing spondylitis. Study-wide results and limits: A motif of fewer than ten highly homologous TCR beta variants was seen as apparently characteristic of ankylosing spondylitis blood.

Their recognized antigens are unknown. TCRdb reprocessed the 5' RACE reads with MiXCR, giving one entry per CDR3 protein. The sample lists approximately 500,000 distinct CDR3 sequences, roughly 13% seen once, with 6.8% in the top ten. The sequencing sample was made of blood, either unsorted or a sorted T cell fraction (not recorded which). These receptors were taken from a male donor with ankylosing spondylitis.

CDR3 coding DNA: TGCAGTGCTAGATCAACTAGCGGGAGTTCCTACAATGAGCAGTTCTTC. It yields the protein CSARSTSGSSYNEQFF. V is TRBV20-1 and J is TRBJ2-1; the match to TRBD2 covers 11 bases. Per the germline V gene, CDR1 is DFQATT and CDR2 is SNEGSKA (reference sequence). After removal of 2 bases from V and 1 base from J, the junction contained 4 bases not matched to a gene. This CDR3 has 16 amino acids.

Many counts were recorded for this clonotype. The V and J genes are TRBV20-1 and TRBJ1-1; maybe TRBD1 (6 bases). CDR3 length equals 13 residues. Germline CDR1 DFQATT, CDR2 SNEGSKA (reference sequence). V was pared by 1 base and J by 0 bases, with 6 bases between. The CDR3 region is CSARGTVNTEAFF. The CDR3 bases are TGCAGTGCTAGAGGGACAGTGAACACTGAAGCTTTCTTT.

There are many counts of this clonotype. The chain carries TRBV5-1 and TRBJ2-1; 10 positions agree with TRBD2. Germline V gives CDR1 SGHRS, CDR2 YFSETQ. The V gene end was trimmed by 4 bases and the J gene end by 4 bases; junction bases not matched to a gene: 5. This CDR3 has 15 residues. The CDR3: CASSRTSGRYNEQFF. CDR3 DNA: TGCGCCAGCAGCCGGACTAGCGGAAGATACAATGAGCAGTTCTTC.

The genes are TRBV5-1 and TRBJ1-1; TRBD1 aligns across 9 bases. CDR3 size: 15 residues. The J segment lost 5 bases and the V segment lost 4 bases, leaving 9 bases of the junction unmatched. CDR1 is SGHRS and CDR2 is YFSETQ in the germline V gene. For the CDR3, the DNA is TGCGCCAGCAGCCAGGGACAGGGAGGAGGAACTGAAGCTTTCTTT. This translates into CASSQGQGGGTEAFF.

The chain has TRBV10-3 and TRBJ1-1; no definite D call. Per germline, CDR1 ENHRY and CDR2 SYGVKD. The CDR3 loop spans 16 amino acids. V was shortened by 2 bases and J by 4 bases, with 17 bases between the two germline ends. The chain's CDR3 is CAISERLGRGGTEAFF. CDR3 nucleotides: TGTGCCATCAGTGAGCGACTTGGGCGGGGAGGCACTGAAGCTTTCTTT.

The chain employs TRBV12-3 or TRBV12-4 and TRBJ1-1, with a possible D match to TRBD1 (5 bases). This CDR3 spans 14 amino acids. The germline V and J ends were trimmed by 8 bases and 8 bases, with 21 bases remaining between them. The CDR3 region has the DNA TGTGCCAGCTTAAAAGGGGACGCACACGGCGAAGCTTTCTTT. Its protein is CASLKGDAHGEAFF.

This chain uses TRBV12-3 or TRBV12-4 with TRBJ1-5; TRBD1 aligns across 9 bases. There are 17 residues in the CDR3. The trim removed 6 bases at V and 4 bases at J, leaving 13 bases unmatched. The CDR3 sequence: CASSPSRDRESNQPQHF. Here the CDR3 DNA reads TGTGCCAGCAGCCCCTCCCGGGACAGGGAAAGTAATCAGCCCCAGCATTTT.

In this sample, this clonotype turned up a few times. The chain links TRBV7-2 to TRBJ2-6; no definite D call. Trimming pared 1 base from V and 0 bases from J, leaving 4 bases between. Germline CDR1 is SGHTA and CDR2 is FQGNSA. The CDR3 length is 15 residues. This CDR3 reads CASSLVLSGANVLTF. The CDR3 bases are TGTGCCAGCAGCTTAGTCCTCTCTGGGGCCAACGTCCTGACTTTC.

This clonotype was counted only a few times. This CDR3 is CASSQDFAGTYNEQFF. The CDR3 DNA sequence: TGTGCCAGCAGCCAAGACTTTGCGGGAACCTACAATGAGCAGTTCTTC. The chain is built from TRBV3-1 and TRBJ2-1; tentatively, D is TRBD2 (6 bases). V was cut by 0 bases and J by 2 bases, with 11 bases left in between. There are 16 residues in the CDR3. The germline CDR1 and CDR2 sequences are LGHDT and YNNKEL (reference sequence).

This clonotype was seen ten or more times. V gene TRBV7-2 combines with J gene TRBJ1-2; D possibly corresponds to TRBD1 (5 bases). Germline V gene data show CDR1 as SGHTA and CDR2 as FQGNSA. The length of the CDR3 is 14 residues. V was pared by 0 bases and J by 6 bases, with 11 bases between. CDR3: CASSLALEGNGYTF. The CDR3 coding sequence is TGTGCCAGCAGCTTAGCGCTGGAGGGGAATGGCTACACCTTC.

V is TRBV20-1 and J is TRBJ2-1; 11 positions agree with TRBD2. After removal of 8 bases from V and 5 bases from J, the junction contained 8 bases not matched to a gene. This CDR3 region has 14 residues. Per the germline V gene, CDR1 is DFQATT and CDR2 is SNEGSKA (reference sequence). The CDR3 nucleotides read TGCAGTTCCCGAGCGGGACTAGCGGACAATGAGCAGTTCTTC. Encoded protein: CSSRAGLADNEQFF.

This clonotype was observed at least ten times. The rearrangement links TRBV2 to TRBJ1-1; the D is unclear. Trimming removed 5 bases from V and 0 bases from J, with 7 bases in between. The CDR3 sequence is 13 residues long. Germline V gene lookup returns CDR1 SNHLY and CDR2 FYNNEI. The CDR3 bases are TGTGCCAGCAGTTCCCAGCTGAACACTGAAGCTTTCTTT. It is translated as CASSSQLNTEAFF. Based on the CDR3 plus reference TRBV2 and TRBJ1-1, the full variable domain is EPEVTQTPSHQVTQMGQEVILRCVPISNHLYFYWYRQILGQKVEFLVSFYNNEISEKSEIFDDQFSVERPDGSNFTLKIRSTKLEDSAMYFCASSSQLNTEAFFGQGTRLTVV.

V is TRBV3-1 and J is TRBJ2-1, with 9 bases lining up with TRBD1. The CDR3 spans 15 residues. After removal of 4 bases from V and 5 bases from J, the junction contained 6 bases not matched to a gene. Germline V gene lookup returns CDR1 LGHDT and CDR2 YNNKEL (reference sequence). For the CDR3, the DNA is TGTGCCAGCAGCCCCCGGGACAGGGCTAACAATGAGCAGTTCTTC. This gives the protein CASSPRDRANNEQFF.

This chain connects TRBV7-2 to TRBJ2-6; D uncertain. CDR1 SGHTA and CDR2 FQGNSA come from the germline V gene. The V and J ends lost 3 bases and 12 bases respectively, with 12 bases between them. The CDR3 totals 13 residues. The CDR3 sequence is CASSFSLDSVLTF. Written as DNA, the CDR3 is TGTGCCAGCAGCTTTTCCTTAGATAGCGTCCTGACTTTC.

The J gene is TRBJ2-2, the V gene TRBV20-1; unclear D gene. Deletions cut 0 bases from V and 4 bases from J, with 3 bases between. Germline V gene data show CDR1 as DFQATT and CDR2 as SNEGSKA (reference sequence). This CDR3 comprises 12 residues. The CDR3 DNA sequence: TGCAGTGCTAGAGAACCCACCGGGGAGCTGTTTTTT. Amino acids: CSAREPTGELFF.

This chain links TRBV6-1 with TRBJ1-1, with D maybe TRBD1 (5 bases). Germline values: CDR1 MNHNS, CDR2 SASEGT. Trimming cost V 6 bases and J 2 bases, with 13 bases left between them. The CDR3 is 14 amino acids. CDR3 in amino acids: CASSFGHGNTEAFF. The CDR3 DNA sequence: TGTGCCAGCAGCTTCGGACACGGTAACACTGAAGCTTTCTTT.

This clonotype was recorded at least ten times. The chain uses TRBV7-9 and TRBJ2-2, with D possibly matching TRBD1 (5 bases). CDR3 length: 16 amino acids. V dropped 2 bases and J dropped 1 base, with 11 bases sitting between them. Germline CDR1 SEHNR, CDR2 FQNEAQ (reference sequence). The CDR3 loop is CASSLTGSRNTGELFF. In DNA form, the CDR3 reads TGTGCCAGCAGCTTAACAGGCTCTCGGAACACCGGGGAGCTGTTTTTT. The full variable domain, with the rest looked up from reference TRBV7-9 and TRBJ2-2, is DTGVSQNPRHKITKRGQNVTFRCDPISEHNRLYWYRQTLGQGPEFLTYFQNEAQLEKSRLLSDRFSAERPKGSFSTLEIQRTEQGDSAMYLCASSLTGSRNTGELFFGEGSRLTVL.

The J gene is TRBJ2-5, the V gene TRBV4-2; D unresolved. The CDR3 has 14 amino acids. Trimming left V 0 bases short and J 7 bases short, with 12 bases between. Per germline, CDR1 LGHNA and CDR2 YNFKEQ. CDR3 region: CASSQEDPIGTQYF. The CDR3 bases are TGTGCCAGCAGCCAAGAGGACCCTATCGGGACCCAGTACTTC.

This clonotype has just a few counts. The chain has TRBV12-3 or TRBV12-4 and TRBJ2-7, with 7 bases matching TRBD1. Trimming removed 4 bases from V and 3 bases from J; junction bases left unmatched: 6. The CDR3 sequence is 14 residues long. CDR3 sequence: CASSSQGSLYEQYF. The DNA of the CDR3 is TGTGCCAGCAGTTCACAGGGGTCCCTCTACGAGCAGTACTTC.

The chain employs TRBV5-1 and TRBJ2-5, with 10 bases aligning to TRBD2. The germline V gene has CDR1 SGHRS and CDR2 YFSETQ. V trimming: 2 bases; J trimming: 1 base; junction bases outside the gene matches: 5. This CDR3 comprises 16 residues. This chain's CDR3 is CASSFLAGGLQETQYF. DNA of the CDR3: TGCGCCAGCAGCTTTTTAGCGGGAGGCCTCCAAGAGACCCAGTACTTC.

This clonotype was seen at least ten times. One end of the junction varies from germline; a read error may be responsible. This chain joins TRBV25-1 and TRBJ2-7; D perhaps matches TRBD1 (5 bases). The germline CDR1 and CDR2 sequences are MGHDK and SYGVNS. The CDR3 contains 14 residues. The CDR3 DNA sequence: TGTGCCAGCAGTGAACCGGGCATGGGGCGGAGCACCATCTTC. This codes for CASSEPGMGRSTIF.

The gene calls are TRBV12-3 or TRBV12-4 and TRBJ1-2, with D uncertain. This CDR3 has 12 amino acids. Trimming removed 4 bases from V and 8 bases from J, with 11 bases in between. In DNA form, the CDR3 reads TGTGCCAGCAGTTGGAGGGTGGACGGCTACACCTTC. Its translation is CASSWRVDGYTF.

The rearrangement joins TRBV3-1 to TRBJ1-5; tentative D call: TRBD1 (5 bases). This CDR3 has 14 residues. Trimming took 5 bases from V and 7 from J, leaving 15 bases between them. From germline, CDR1 is LGHDT and CDR2 YNNKEL (reference sequence). The CDR3 DNA follows: TGTGCCAGCAGCTCCCGACTGGGGGACCAGCCCCAGCATTTT. Encoded protein: CASSSRLGDQPQHF.

This chain links TRBV11-2 with TRBJ2-1; D may be TRBD2 (5 bases). Germline CDR1 and CDR2: SGHAT and FQNNGV. Trimming removed 8 bases at V and 4 bases at J, with 12 bases between. The CDR3 totals 13 residues. CDR3 protein: CASRGAAYNEQFF. CDR3 in DNA: TGTGCCAGCCGGGGAGCGGCGTACAATGAGCAGTTCTTC.

The chain carries TRBV6-2 or TRBV6-3 and TRBJ2-2; 7 bases line up with TRBD2. The CDR3 totals 15 residues. Trimming took 6 bases from V and 3 from J; bases not matched to a gene: 7. CDR1 MNHEY and CDR2 SVGEGT come from the germline V gene. The CDR3 nucleotides read TGTGCCAGCAGGGAGAGCGGGACCTACACCGGGGAGCTGTTTTTT. Its translation is CASRESGTYTGELFF.

The chain couples TRBV29-1 to TRBJ1-1, with D possibly being TRBD1 (5 bases). Germline V gene lookup returns CDR1 SQVTM and CDR2 ANQGSEA. The CDR3 loop spans 13 amino acids. The V end lost 4 bases, the J end lost 0 bases, and 9 bases lay between the germline ends. The CDR3 here is CSVAGHLNTEAFF. The CDR3 region has the DNA TGCAGCGTTGCAGGACATCTGAACACTGAAGCTTTCTTT.

This clonotype showed up just a few times. This chain links TRBV5-1 with TRBJ1-5; 12 nucleotides align to TRBD1. The germline V gene has CDR1 SGHRS and CDR2 YFSETQ. V dropped 4 bases and J dropped 0; count of bases not matched to a gene: 8. This CDR3 comprises 18 residues. CDR3 DNA sequence: TGCGCCAGCAGCCCCGGGACAGGGGGCTTCTTTAGCAATCAGCCCCAGCATTTT. Protein product: CASSPGTGGFFSNQPQHF.

This clonotype showed up just a few times. CDR3 sequence: CASSEGGLRTEAFF. CDR3 bases: TGTGCCAGCAGTGAAGGAGGCCTTAGGACTGAAGCTTTCTTT. This chain joins TRBV6-1 and TRBJ1-1; D is ambiguous. V was pared by 1 base and J by 5 bases, with 11 bases between. Per germline, CDR1 MNHNS and CDR2 SASEGT. This CDR3 is built from 14 residues.

This clonotype occurred many times. The rearrangement uses TRBV12-3 or TRBV12-4 and TRBJ1-1; D is unclear. The V and J ends lost 2 bases and 0 bases respectively, with 7 bases between them. The CDR3 extends over 14 amino acids. CDR3 DNA sequence: TGTGCCAGCAGTTTACAAGCATTGAACACTGAAGCTTTCTTT. It is translated as CASSLQALNTEAFF.

CDR3 DNA: TGCAGCGTTGAAGATCAGGAGGGGCTGAACACCATATATTTT. As protein: CSVEDQEGLNTIYF. This chain connects TRBV29-1 to TRBJ1-3, with D possibly TRBD1 on 5 matching bases. The CDR3 covers 14 residues. Germline values: CDR1 SQVTM, CDR2 ANQGSEA. The V and J ends lost 0 bases and 7 bases respectively, with 13 bases between them.

This chain uses TRBV7-9 with TRBJ2-5, with D possibly TRBD2 on 5 matching bases. The CDR3 runs to 13 residues. Germline V gives CDR1 SEHNR, CDR2 FQNEAQ (reference sequence). Trimming took off 5 bases at V and 5 bases at J, with 12 bases between the two ends. The CDR3: CASSPVSDETQYF. CDR3 DNA: TGTGCCAGCAGCCCCGTTAGCGACGAGACCCAGTACTTC.

This clonotype was seen more than once but under ten times. The chain combines TRBV24-1 with TRBJ2-2; 10 nucleotides line up with TRBD2. J was trimmed by 4 bases and V by 0 bases; bases with no gene match: 7. The CDR3 runs to 18 residues. The germline V gene has CDR1 KGHDR and CDR2 SFDVKD. CDR3 amino acids: CATSDLPRLAGATGELFF. CDR3 sequence (DNA): TGTGCCACCAGTGATTTGCCTCGCCTAGCGGGAGCCACCGGGGAGCTGTTTTTT.